This entry features one TCR beta chain sequence. Its recognized antigen is unknown. Base qualities are not provided; no much larger clone lies one nucleotide away. The data originate from a study of shared clonotypes between healthy human individuals (dated by TCRdb to about 2020). As for the study more broadly: The cohort comprised two women and a few men aged 18 to 49 years. For each donor, three plates each were used for CD4 naive and CD4 memory, two plates were used for CD8 naive, and one plate was used for CD8 memory. Blood TCR repertoires of roughly 5 healthy adults were deeply sequenced to estimate repertoire size and the extent of clonotype sharing between individuals. Libraries were prepared and TCR repertoires were sequenced by different laboratories using diverse techniques, in order to increase sequencing depth and limit assay-specific biases. Per donor, leukapheresis produced somewhere between about 0.8 and 9 billion PBMCs. Here is what the overall study found, with its caveats: Approximately 5% of naive CD4, 3% to 4% of naive CD8, roughly 2.4% of memory CD4, and around 0.4% of memory CD8 clonotypes were shared across a few donors. Pairwise subsampling indicated that sequencing depth was expected to affect the degree of clonotype sharing among donors. The genetic and exposure-history diversity represented was limited by the small number of donors. Incomplete sequencing was indicated by rarefaction of sorted-subset datasets, despite the large sequencing depth. Sampling was restricted to blood, and TCR repertoires in tissue are likely to differ from TCR repertoires in blood. Naive subsets generally had larger estimated clonotype richness than memory subsets did. Compared with non-shared clonotypes, clonotypes shared by all four sorted-subset donors had higher generation probabilities.

Donors were healthy HIV-negative adults with no recently reported acute infections or vaccinations. Every donor was a Caucasian adult residing in Nashville, Tennessee, USA. CD4+ T cells were enriched through magnetic negative selection, after which naive cells were positively selected on CD45RA and the remaining negative fraction served as the memory subset. Blood was obtained by leukapheresis, after which PBMCs were separated by Ficoll-Histopaque density gradient centrifugation and cryopreserved in liquid nitrogen vapor phase. Purity and quantity of every magnetically sorted T cell population were checked by analytical flow cytometry. From each sorted fraction, genomic DNA was isolated and quantified by UV absorbance on a Nanodrop 2000c. Using the deep immunoSEQ assay, TCR CDR3 regions were amplified from genomic DNA by multiplex PCR. Genomic DNA extracted from each cell subset was distributed evenly over all wells of several immunoSEQ 96-well plates, and each plate served as one replicate. Each replicate PCR for sorted subsets received approximately 200 ng genomic DNA, equal to 28,000 or so T cell genomes. The purified libraries were quantified using a Qubit 3.0 fluorometer, sized with a Bioanalyzer 2100, and then quantified again using the KAPA Library Quantification kit. Every immunoSEQ 96-well plate was sequenced on a dedicated single-read 150-cycle Illumina NextSeq 550 flow cell. The authors processed their data as follows. The immunoSEQ output contained only junctional sequences without quality scores, so filtering could not match that applied to full-length reads. To assign V/J genes and CDR3, sequences were annotated using PyIR, a Python wrapper for IgBLAST v1.9, with IMGT germline references. Any read was removed if the V/J assignment was weak (E-value above 1e-6), the CDR3 was missing, or the read contained stop codons, out-of-frame junctions, or ambiguous translated residues. V3J clonotypes were defined as sequences sharing an identical inferred V gene, J gene, and CDR3 amino acid sequence. Percentage overlap between repertoires was calculated by dividing the number of shared unique clonotypes by the size of the smaller repertoire. Repertoire richness was assessed with RTK rarefaction, the Chao1 estimator, and Recon v2.1 estimates of unobserved clonotypes. Generation probabilities for all TCRbeta clonotypes obtained by the gDNA method from a few donors were computed using OLGA. The table was pulled from immuneACCESS by TCRdb, which kept in-frame rearrangements only. Such tables lose some clones; where checked, under half of the loss comes from unresolved V genes, and the rest has no known cause. V and J calls and clone size come straight from that table; D and trimming were deduced from the DNA. Present in this sample are some 550,000 clones, 97% of which were seen just once. The ten largest clones represent around 0.06% of the sample.

Reading the germline V gene gives CDR1 SGHVS and CDR2 FQNEAQ. The CDR3 holds 16 amino acids from the cysteine to the phenylalanine. Only the CDR3 region is kept as DNA, spanning 48 bases read in frame from base 1. V is reduced by 6 bases and J by 0 bases, leaving a spacing of 15 bases between them. Sequences were obtained from naive CD4+ T cells sorted from blood. The sample's cell subset or site label, decoded: CD45RA+ positively selected. This clonotype originated in a woman aged 30 to 39 in good health. The chain links TRBV7-8 with TRBJ1-3, with a weak D call of TRBD1 (5 bases match). The DNA sequence is as follows: TGTGCCAGCAGTGGGCAGGGCCACCTCTCTGGAAACACCATATATTTT. It codes for CASSGQGHLSGNTIYF.